This T cell receptor beta chain was recovered during a study of Graves' ophthalmopathy and Graves' hyperthyroidism listed by TCRdb under 2018. At the level of the whole study: Peripheral blood was collected at initial diagnosis, before any treatment. For independent validation, a separate cohort was made up of fewer than 20 hyperthyroidism patients plus 17 patients who later progressed from hyperthyroidism to ophthalmopathy. In total, 135 blood samples were TCR-sequenced: fewer than 50 ophthalmopathy, over 70 hyperthyroidism and 17 hyperthyroidism-to-ophthalmopathy patients. The study used TCR beta repertoire signatures to distinguish Graves' ophthalmopathy from Graves' hyperthyroidism and to predict progression to ophthalmopathy. In about 6 hyperthyroidism patients, T-cell repertoires of thyroid tissue and blood were compared. Once sampling was done, hyperthyroidism patients were given methimazole at a starting dose of 30 mg daily, while ophthalmopathy patients were given high-dose intravenous methylprednisolone. For training and testing, the roughly 97 patients in the discovery cohort were randomly divided in a 7:3 ratio. To explore V-J signatures that distinguish ophthalmopathy from hyperthyroidism, a discovery set of under 110 patients was enrolled, made up of more than 40 with ophthalmopathy and under 65 with stable hyperthyroidism. The full study reports these points: In cross-validation, the 13-signature model distinguished ophthalmopathy from stable hyperthyroidism with 87.88% sensitivity and about 81% specificity, while in the test set the corresponding values were roughly 80% and 75%. Most expanded thyroid clonotypes with frequency above 0.001 were also detected in blood, suggesting blood repertoires may reflect the thyroid immune response. Sample size was not statistically predetermined, and group allocation was not concealed from the investigators. In validation, the model predicted ophthalmopathy progression with more than 70% sensitivity and less than 80% specificity; roughly eleven predicted patients were CT-confirmed with GO in a median of approximately 6.5 months.

This clonotype was observed at least ten times. What this receptor recognizes is not known. Base qualities are missing; no much larger clone stands one base away. For repertoire sequencing, TCR beta CDR3 regions were amplified from RNA transcripts. HTBI primers and the Qiagen OneStep RT-PCR kit were used in a first-round RT-PCR, which was followed by a second-round multiplex PCR, size selection and purification. Libraries were sequenced on an Illumina HiSeq2000 using paired-end 100 bp reads. On the authors' methods: SOAPnuke was used for read processing, and reads with adapters, uncalled bases, a mean Phred below 15, or no exact constant-primer or identifier match were discarded. COPE v1.2.5 was used to merge high-quality paired reads. Each unique nucleotide sequence was defined as a clonotype, and clonotypes were aligned to IMGT TRB V, D and J references with MiTCR v1.1. Analysis was restricted to V-J combinations with a frequency above 0.0001, which covered 99.2% of repertoires. A TCR clonal expansion and chaos score per V-J combination was defined as the ratio of F50 clonal expansion to chaos observed in the TCRdist matrix. Features were reduced by Welch's t-statistics and random forest to 10 to 15 V-J combinations, which fed a naive Bayes classifier. The Morisita-Horn index was used to measure how similar the thyroid and blood repertoires were. Clones were called with MiXCR by TCRdb after fastp trimmed the public reads at Q25, and only in-frame beta chains were retained. Entries that share a CDR3 protein sequence are merged under the most common genes and DNA. TCRdb, rather than the study authors, made the V and J calls. The sample yields approximately 380,000 distinct CDR3 sequences; more than 20% were counted once. Under 3.5% of the sample is held by the ten biggest clonotypes.

Hyperthyroidism was considered stable if no progression to ophthalmopathy occurred within 18 months of follow-up. Hyperthyroidism patients were newly diagnosed, with disease duration under 2 months, and aged 18 to 65 years. Patients were excluded if they had other autoimmune diseases, uncontrolled infections, pregnancy or lactation. Diagnosis was based on clinical symptoms, serum thyroxine, TRAb, thyroid ultrasound and orbital computed tomography. PBMCs were isolated from more than 8 ml of fresh peripheral blood by Ficoll-Paque density gradient centrifugation. Total RNA was extracted using Trizol reagent, and RNA quality was checked on an Agilent 2100 Bioanalyzer. Relative to germline, V is 0 bases shorter and J is 1 base shorter, with 15 bases between their ends. Its CDR3 holds 17 amino acids, cysteine through phenylalanine. Only the CDR3 DNA is retained, 51 bases long and in frame from the first base.

This clonotype was obtained from a woman aged 18 to 35 with stable Graves' hyperthyroidism. Donor details come from another sample of the same person, matched by shared clones. The sequenced sample was peripheral blood. Rearrangement joined TRBV12-3 or TRBV12-4 to TRBJ1-1, with the D gene not confidently named. The nucleotides are TGTGCCAGCAGTTTAGCGTTTCATAAATACCCGAACACTGAAGCTTTCTTT. It specifies CASSLAFHKYPNTEAFF.